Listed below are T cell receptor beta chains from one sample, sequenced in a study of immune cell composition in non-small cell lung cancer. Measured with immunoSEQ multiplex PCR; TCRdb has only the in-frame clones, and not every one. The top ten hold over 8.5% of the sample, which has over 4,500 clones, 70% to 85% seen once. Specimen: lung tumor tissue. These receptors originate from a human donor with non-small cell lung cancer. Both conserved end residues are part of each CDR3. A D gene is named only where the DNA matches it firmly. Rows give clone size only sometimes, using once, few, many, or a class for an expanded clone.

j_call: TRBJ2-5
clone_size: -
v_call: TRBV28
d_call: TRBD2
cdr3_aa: CASSPWVRSGSRETQYF
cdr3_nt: TGTGCCAGCAGTCCTTGGGTGCGGAGCGGGAGCCGCGAGACCCAGTACTTC

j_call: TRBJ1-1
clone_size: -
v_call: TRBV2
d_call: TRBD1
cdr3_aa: CASSQTGPEAFF
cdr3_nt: TGTGCCAGCAGTCAGACAGGGCCTGAAGCTTTCTTT

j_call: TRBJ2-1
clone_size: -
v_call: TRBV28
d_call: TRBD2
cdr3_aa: CASSLLADYNEQFF
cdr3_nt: TGTGCCAGCAGTTTACTAGCGGATTACAATGAGCAGTTCTTC

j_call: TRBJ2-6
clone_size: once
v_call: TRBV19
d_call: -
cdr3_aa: CASSQWSSGANVLTF
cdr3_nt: TGTGCCAGTAGTCAGTGGAGCTCTGGGGCCAACGTCCTGACTTTC

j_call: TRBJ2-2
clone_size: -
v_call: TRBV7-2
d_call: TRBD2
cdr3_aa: CASRLGLALSGELFF
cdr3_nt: TGTGCCAGCAGACTAGGACTAGCCCTTTCCGGGGAGCTGTTTTTT

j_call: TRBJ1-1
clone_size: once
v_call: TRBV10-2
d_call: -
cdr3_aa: CASRQLLDTEAFF
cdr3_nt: TGCGCCAGCCGACAGCTTTTGGACACTGAAGCTTTCTTT

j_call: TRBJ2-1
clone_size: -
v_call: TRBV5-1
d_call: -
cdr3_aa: CASSLGVAGYNEQFF
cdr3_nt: TGCGCCAGCAGCTTAGGGGTCGCAGGATACAATGAGCAGTTCTTC

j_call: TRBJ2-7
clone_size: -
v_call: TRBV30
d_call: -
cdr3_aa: CAWTPENRAYEQYF
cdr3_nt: TGTGCCTGGACCCCGGAAAACAGAGCTTACGAGCAGTACTTC

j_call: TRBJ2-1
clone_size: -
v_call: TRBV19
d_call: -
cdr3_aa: CASSMTPGSYNEQFF
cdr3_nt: TGTGCCAGTAGTATGACACCCGGCTCCTACAATGAGCAGTTCTTC

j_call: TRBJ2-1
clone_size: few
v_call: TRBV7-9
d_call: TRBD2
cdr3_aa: CAAGASGSPSFPRQFF
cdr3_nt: TGTGCCGCGGGGGCTAGCGGGAGCCCCTCTTTCCCAAGGCAGTTCTTC

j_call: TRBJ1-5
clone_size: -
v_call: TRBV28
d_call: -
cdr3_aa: CASSLQGQPQHF
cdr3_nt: TGTGCCAGCAGTTTACAGGGCCAGCCCCAGCATTTT